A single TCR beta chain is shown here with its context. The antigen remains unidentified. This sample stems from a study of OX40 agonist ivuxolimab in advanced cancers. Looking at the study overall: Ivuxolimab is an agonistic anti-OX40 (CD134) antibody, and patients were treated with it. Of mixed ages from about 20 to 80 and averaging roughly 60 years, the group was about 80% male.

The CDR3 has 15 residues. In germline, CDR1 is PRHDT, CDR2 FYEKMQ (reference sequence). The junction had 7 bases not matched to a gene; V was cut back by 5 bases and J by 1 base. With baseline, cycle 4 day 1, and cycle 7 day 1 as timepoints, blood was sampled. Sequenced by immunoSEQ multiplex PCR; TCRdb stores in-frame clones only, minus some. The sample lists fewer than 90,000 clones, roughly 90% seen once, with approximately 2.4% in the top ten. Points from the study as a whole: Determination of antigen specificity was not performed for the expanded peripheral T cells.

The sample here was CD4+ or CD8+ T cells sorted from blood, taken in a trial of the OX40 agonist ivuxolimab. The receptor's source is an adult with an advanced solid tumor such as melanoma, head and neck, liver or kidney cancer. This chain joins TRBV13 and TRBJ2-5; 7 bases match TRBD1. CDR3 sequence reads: CASSLNRGAQETQYF. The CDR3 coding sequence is TGTGCCAGCAGCCTGAACAGGGGTGCCCAAGAGACCCAGTACTTC.